The sequence of this T cell receptor beta chain was determined in a study of response to subunit inactivated influenza vaccine. TCRdb independently ran MiXCR on the RT-PCR reads; one entry per CDR3 protein. This table holds about 830,000 distinct CDR3 sequences, 15% to 20% found once. The V gene lost 2 bases and the J gene lost 1 base, with 9 bases spanning the gap. The germline gives CDR1 SGHRS, CDR2 YFSETQ. The CDR3 is made up of 14 amino acids. The source of this sequence is a man in his fifties or sixties who received an inactivated influenza vaccine. This sequence joins TRBV5-1 and TRBJ1-1, with unresolved D. The specimen was PBMCs from blood, collected around 5 days after vaccination. This chain's CDR3 is CASSLRTTNTEAFF. DNA of the CDR3: TGCGCCAGCAGCTTACGTACAACGAACACTGAAGCTTTCTTT. The full variable domain, rest sourced from reference TRBV5-1 and TRBJ1-1, is KAGVTQTPRYLIKTRGQQVTLSCSPISGHRSVSWYQQTPGQGLQFLFEYFSETQRNKGNFPGRFSGRQFSNSRSEMNVSTLELGDSALYLCASSLRTTNTEAFFGQGTRLTVV.